A selection of T cell receptor beta chains follows, all from one sample in a study of T cell responses to AZD1222 COVID-19 vaccine. Here immunoSEQ multiplex PCR was the method, and the copy in TCRdb shows in-frame clones only, minus some. This table has roughly 150,000 clones, over 75% appearing once. Sequencing was performed on peripheral blood, taken on day 0 of AZD1222 vaccination. These receptors were collected from an adult in good health. Both conserved end residues are part of each CDR3. D genes are given only for firm matches. Part of the rows lack a size; the others show once, few, many or a class for expanded clones.

d_call,v_call,j_call,clone_size,cdr3_nt,cdr3_aa
.,TRBV9,TRBJ1-1,.,TGTGCCAGCAGCGTAGGAGGGTTTGCGGGCACTGAAGCTTTCTTT,CASSVGGFAGTEAFF
.,TRBV6-4,TRBJ2-3,once,TGTGCCAGCTCGGCGGGGGCGAGCACAGATACGCAGTATTTT,CASSAGASTDTQYF
TRBD1,TRBV27,TRBJ2-5,.,TGTGCCAGCAGCCGAGGACAGGGGGGGGAGACCCAGTACTTC,CASSRGQGGETQYF
TRBD1,TRBV5-6,TRBJ2-3,once,TGTGCCAGCAGCTTGGCTCCGGGACAGGGGAATACGCAGTATTTT,CASSLAPGQGNTQYF
TRBD1,TRBV7-9,TRBJ1-1,once,TGTGCCAGCCTAACCGAGGGCGGGACAGGGGTGTTGAGGGGCACTGAAGCTTTCTTT,CASLTEGGTGVLRGTEAFF
TRBD1,TRBV13,TRBJ2-7,.,TGTGCCAGCTCCACAAGGGGACAGCCCTACGAGCAGTACTTC,CASSTRGQPYEQYF
TRBD2,TRBV29-1,TRBJ2-1,once,TGCAGCGAATCAGGACTAGCGGGAGTGCCCTACAATGAGCAGTTCTTC,CSESGLAGVPYNEQFF
.,TRBV9,TRBJ1-1,once,TGTGCCAGCAGCCCGAGCTTGGGGGGAGCCGGAAAATTCATCGCTTTCTTT,CASSPSLGGAGKFIAFF
.,TRBV3-1/TRBV3-2,TRBJ2-2,once,TGTGCCAGCAGCCAAGATGTCGCGAACACCGGGGAGCTGTTTTTT,CASSQDVANTGELFF
.,TRBV11-3,TRBJ2-1,.,TGTGCCAGCAGCTTCGGGGGCGAAAGCTCCTACAATGAGCAGTTCTTC,CASSFGGESSYNEQFF